These 8 T cell receptor beta chains were sequenced from one sample in a study of blood T cells in healthy people across ages. PCR was performed a second time for about 6 to 11 cycles using a sample-barcoded 5' primer and a J-beta primer mix. MiXCR, run by TCRdb on the 5' RACE reads, gives a single entry per CDR3 protein. The sample carries around 400,000 distinct CDR3 sequences, 52% recorded once. The sample taken for sequencing was blood. These receptors were taken from a man in his 60s in good health.

This clonotype appeared a single time. The V call is TRBV2, the J call TRBJ2-4; D ambiguous. Near its end, the DNA agrees better with TRBJ2-7, so the J call may be wrong. Germline V gene data show CDR1 as SNHLY and CDR2 as FYNNEI. The CDR3 covers 13 residues. Here the CDR3 DNA reads TGTGCCAGCAGTGAAAACGGCAGCTACGAGCAGTACTTC. The encoded protein is CASSENGSYEQYF.

The chain has TRBV29-1 and TRBJ2-1; 9 bases align to TRBD2. The CDR3 is made up of 13 amino acids. The germline V gene encodes CDR1 SQVTM and CDR2 ANQGSEA. Trimming took 6 bases from V and 9 from J; bases not matched to a gene: 9. The CDR3 is CSVTRGGLGEQFF. The CDR3 bases are TGCAGCGTGACGCGGGGGGGCCTCGGTGAGCAGTTCTTC.

This sequence joins TRBV4-2 and TRBJ2-3; 7 nucleotides align to TRBD2. This CDR3 contains 17 residues. Trimming removed 3 bases from V and 4 bases from J; junction bases left unmatched: 13. Germline CDR1 LGHNA, CDR2 YNFKEQ. CDR3 sequence (DNA): TGTGCCAGCAGCCATGGAAGGAGCGGGGCCGAGCCAGATACGCAGTATTTT. This gives the protein CASSHGRSGAEPDTQYF.

This clonotype has only a few counts. This sequence joins TRBV20-1 and TRBJ2-1, with TRBD2 matching over 11 bases. Per the germline V gene, CDR1 is DFQATT and CDR2 is SNEGSKA (reference sequence). The ends lost 3 bases at V and 8 bases at J; junction bases unmatched: 6. This CDR3 is 14 amino acids long. The CDR3 nucleotides are TGCAGTGCTAGTAGCCTAGCGGGAGGACATGAGCAGTTCTTC. Its translation is CSASSLAGGHEQFF.

Turning to this clonotype: At one end the junction does not follow the germline gene, possibly because of a read error. The chain is built from TRBV20-1 and TRBJ2-1; TRBD1 or TRBD2 may be the D gene (7 bases each). The CDR3 has 14 amino acids. Germline V lookup: CDR1 DFQATT, CDR2 SNEGSKA (reference sequence). CDR3 DNA sequence: TGCAGTGCCTCAGGGGGGGTCTACTACAATGAGCGGTACTTC. As protein: CSASGGVYYNERYF.

This rearrangement joins TRBV2 to TRBJ1-6; TRBD1 is a possible D gene (6 bases). This CDR3 is 15 amino acids long. V lost 9 bases and J lost 7, with 19 bases in between. The germline V gene has CDR1 SNHLY and CDR2 FYNNEI. The CDR3 DNA is TGTGCCAGTATGGGACACCTCCTATGGAATTCACCCCTCCACTTT. The encoded protein is CASMGHLLWNSPLHF.

This clonotype was picked up many times. This chain links TRBV25-1 with TRBJ2-1; 7 positions match TRBD2. Germline V gene sequence: CDR1 MGHDK, CDR2 SYGVNS. The V gene end was trimmed by 0 bases and the J gene end by 6 bases; junction bases not matched to a gene: 8. The CDR3 is 16 residues long. The CDR3 reads CASSEYGGSGLNEQFF. The CDR3 nucleotides read TGTGCCAGCAGTGAATATGGCGGGAGTGGGCTCAATGAGCAGTTCTTC.

In this sample, this clonotype turned up once. V and J are TRBV7-2 and TRBJ2-5, with D unclear. V lost 6 bases to trimming and J lost 5 bases, with 13 bases between them. CDR3 length equals 13 residues. The V gene's germline CDR1 is SGHTA and CDR2 FQGNSA. Here the CDR3 reads CASSWMNRETQYF. As DNA, the CDR3 is TGTGCCAGCAGTTGGATGAACCGGGAGACCCAGTACTTC.